This T cell receptor (beta chain) was identified during a study of cytomegalovirus exposure and HLA in healthy donors. Germline V gives CDR1 MNHEY, CDR2 SVGAGI. With 6 bases removed from V and 10 bases from J, the gap between germline ends came to 13 bases. The CDR3 spans 13 residues. In the PCR, 60 Vbeta and 13 Jbeta primers were used. Libraries were prepared by immunoSEQ multiplex PCR; TCRdb keeps only in-frame clonotypes and omits some of them. The data contain some 78,000 clones, 60% to 75% of them singletons. The receptor was derived from a woman between 40 and 55 years old in good health and CMV-seropositive. The specimen sequenced was PBMCs. The rearrangement links TRBV6-5 to TRBJ1-6, with unresolved D. The CDR3 protein is CASRGMSGSPLHF. In DNA form, the CDR3 reads TGTGCCAGCAGGGGGATGAGCGGATCACCCCTCCACTTT.